The present TCR beta chain was sequenced within a study of T cells in Graves' hyperthyroidism and ophthalmopathy. RNA transcripts served as the template for amplifying TCR beta CDR3 regions. The HTBI primer set served for first-round RT-PCR of the TCR CDR3. Via MiXCR, TCRdb re-called the multiplex PCR reads, giving one row per CDR3 protein. Here the sample spans about 260,000 distinct CDR3 sequences, roughly 22% being singletons. This CDR3 region has 17 residues. Germline V gene sequence: CDR1 DFQATT, CDR2 SNEGSKA (reference sequence). The ends were cut back, 1 base at V and 0 bases at J, with 16 bases in the middle. This clonotype was observed many times.

The source is a man aged 25 to 45 with Graves' ophthalmopathy. The chain is built from TRBV20-1 and TRBJ2-1; no definite D call. Sequenced: blood. The CDR3 DNA reads TGCAGTGCTAGAGTCCAACGGTTGACGAGCTCCTACAATGAGCAGTTCTTC. This translates into CSARVQRLTSSYNEQFF.